This T cell receptor beta chain was recovered during a study of identical twins. The CDR3 totals 18 residues. CDR1 is MGHRA, CDR2 YSYEKL, per germline. Trimming took 9 bases from V and 0 from J; bases not matched to a gene: 10. There are a few counts of this clonotype. TCRdb re-called the 5' RACE reads through MiXCR, storing one row per CDR3 protein. The sample shows approximately 630,000 distinct CDR3 sequences, roughly 7.1% of them seen only once. The same data also went into a second study, on yellow fever vaccine responses in identical twins.

The chain has TRBV4-1 and TRBJ2-6, with 11 bases aligning to TRBD1. Input material: PBMCs. The clonotype comes from a woman aged 18-29 years in good health. The DNA of the CDR3 is TGCGCCAGTAGTTCCTCCGGGACAGGGGGCTCTGGGGCCAACGTCCTGACTTTC. Translation gives CASSSSGTGGSGANVLTF.